A selection of T cell receptor beta chains follows, all from one sample in a study of blood T cell repertoires in COVID-19. Sequencing was performed with immunoSEQ multiplex PCR; in TCRdb, only in-frame clones are kept and a portion is missing. The table records about 210,000 clones, approximately 90% of them present only once. Material: peripheral blood. These receptors all stem from a man aged 40-55 years with acute or convalescent COVID-19. The conserved cysteine and the conserved F or W are not part of the CDR3 here. Size values are once, few and many counts, or a class for expanded clones, and some rows have none.

TRBJ1-6 | TRBV2 | . | 13 | ASSVQGAQNSPLH
TRBJ2-6 | TRBV3-1/TRBV3-2 | . | 13 | ASSQWLSGANVLT
TRBJ1-2 | TRBV27 | . | 12 | ASSLTQGTYGYT
TRBJ1-3 | TRBV6-5 | . | 13 | ASSYTTGPGNTIY
TRBJ1-6 | TRBV30 | . | 15 | AWSEGLWLRGNSPLH
TRBJ2-2 | TRBV6-5 | . | 13 | ASRNPTGVTGELF
TRBJ2-7 | TRBV21-1 | . | 9 | ASRTAYEQY
TRBJ2-1 | TRBV9 | . | 14 | ASSPLRGSSYNEQF
TRBJ2-7 | TRBV2 | few | 13 | ASRLGQGVTYEQY
TRBJ1-4 | TRBV7-2 | . | 13 | ASSLDRGAPEKLF
TRBJ2-7 | TRBV7-3 | . | 14 | ASSLGPSSEGYEQY
TRBJ1-1 | TRBV27 | few | 11 | ASSSPVNTEAF
TRBJ2-7 | TRBV19 | . | 11 | ASSRQESYEQY
TRBJ2-3 | TRBV19 | once | 17 | ASSWTSGRAFGLRDTQY
TRBJ1-2 | TRBV28 | . | 11 | ASRWTGTHGYT
TRBJ2-7 | TRBV5-1 | . | 13 | ASSRGFDTSYEQY
TRBJ2-3 | TRBV7-8 | . | 12 | ASNPFRDTDTQY
TRBJ1-2 | TRBV7-6 | . | 13 | ASSRRGGWSGGYT
TRBJ2-2 | TRBV5-1 | . | 14 | ASRIQAGGGTGELF
TRBJ2-7 | TRBV18 | . | 14 | ASSPLSGSLNYEQY
TRBJ1-6 | TRBV19 | . | 11 | ASGDSYNSPLH
TRBJ2-2 | TRBV13 | . | 11 | ASSPIRGGELF
TRBJ2-7 | TRBV30 | few | 11 | AWSFSGLYEQY
TRBJ2-7 | TRBV19 | few | 12 | ASSIQPDSYEQY
TRBJ1-5 | TRBV28 | . | 13 | ASTTGQGGWQPQH
TRBJ1-5 | TRBV6-5 | . | 13 | ASSPVFRGNQPQH
TRBJ2-7 | TRBV5-1 | once | 15 | ASSLYPGLASPYEQY
TRBJ2-1 | TRBV19 | . | 14 | ASSMNWAAAYNEQF
TRBJ2-1 | TRBV19 | . | 14 | ASSIRWASGRSEQF
TRBJ2-5 | TRBV5-1 | . | 13 | ASSLQGNMRETQY
TRBJ2-7 | TRBV14 | . | 14 | ASSQNRASGSYEQY
TRBJ1-5 | TRBV6-7 | few | 15 | ASSYSSTGGSNQPQH
TRBJ1-1 | TRBV5-4 | . | 12 | ASSLVQGNTEAF
TRBJ1-6 | TRBV5-1 | . | 14 | ASSPDPDRGWSPLH
TRBJ1-4 | TRBV18 | . | 15 | ASSPGTGVLDNEKLF
TRBJ1-6 | TRBV11-2 | . | 14 | ASSFGGYPYNSPLH
TRBJ1-1 | TRBV2 | . | 11 | ASSTGARTEAF
TRBJ1-1 | TRBV28 | . | 10 | ASTRLDTEAF
TRBJ2-1 | TRBV5-1 | . | 13 | ASSLGTSDGNEQF
TRBJ2-3 | TRBV7-9 | . | 14 | ASSSIAGGNTDTQY
TRBJ2-7 | TRBV5-1 | . | 14 | ASSLLGDRPLDEQY
TRBJ1-1 | TRBV15 | . | 13 | ATSTPRGRGTEAF
TRBJ2-1 | TRBV5-1 | . | 14 | ASSLQGRTSYNEQF